Below, 12 T cell receptor beta chains from the same sample are listed, as sequenced in a study of T cell repertoires in cytomegalovirus infection. These receptors' antigens are unknown. TCRdb re-called the reads with MiXCR, one entry per CDR3 protein. The data show 550,000 to 700,000 distinct CDR3 sequences, over 35% seen once. The sequenced sample was cultured PBMCs, obtained from culture after CMV antigen stimulation. The receptors come from a human donor in good health (CMV status not recorded). Some clones in this sample may be carry-over from other donors' samples.

This clonotype was observed a handful of times. CDR3 sequence reads: CASSSEGVKTGQYF. In DNA form, the CDR3 reads TGTGCCAGCAGCTCAGAGGGGGTGAAAACGGGGCAGTACTTC. The gene calls are TRBV7-9 and TRBJ2-7, with D possibly matching TRBD1 (6 bases). V dropped 4 bases and J dropped 9 bases, with 19 bases sitting between them. The germline gives CDR1 SEHNR, CDR2 FQNEAQ (reference sequence). This CDR3 comprises 14 residues. The complete variable domain, with remaining parts taken from reference TRBV7-9 and TRBJ2-7, reads DTGVSQNPRHKITKRGQNVTFRCDPISEHNRLYWYRQTLGQGPEFLTYFQNEAQLEKSRLLSDRFSAERPKGSFSTLEIQRTEQGDSAMYLCASSSEGVKTGQYFGPGTRLTVT.

This chain uses TRBV18 with TRBJ2-1; D not certain. Trimming stripped 5 bases from V and 10 bases from J, with 9 bases between. The CDR3 loop spans 11 amino acids. The germline V gene has CDR1 KGHSH and CDR2 LQKENI. The CDR3 region is CASSSNREQFF. CDR3 nucleotide sequence: TGTGCCAGCTCATCGAATAGGGAGCAGTTCTTC. The entire variable domain, with the rest obtained from reference TRBV18 and TRBJ2-1, is as follows: NAGVMQNPRHLVRRRGQEARLRCSPMKGHSHVYWYRQLPEEGLKFMVYLQKENIIDESGMPKERFSAEFPKEGPSILRIQQVVRGDSAAYFCASSSNREQFFGPGTRLTVL.

The J gene is TRBJ2-4, the V gene TRBV7-8, with a possible D match to TRBD2 (6 bases). With 5 bases removed from V and 3 bases from J, the gap between germline ends came to 20 bases. Germline CDR1 and CDR2: SGHVS and FQNEAQ. The CDR3 consists of 17 residues. The CDR3 reads CASSPQRLLADKNIQYF. The DNA for the CDR3 is TGTGCCAGCAGCCCCCAAAGATTACTAGCAGACAAAAACATTCAGTACTTC.

This clonotype was seen only a few times. V is TRBV15 and J is TRBJ1-2; D is unresolved. The germline V and J ends were trimmed by 1 base and 4 bases, with 10 bases remaining between them. Germline V gene data show CDR1 as LNHNV and CDR2 as YYDKDF (reference sequence). The CDR3 is 14 residues long. In nucleotides, the CDR3 is TGTGCCACCAGCAGAGCGAAGGCTAGCTATGGCTACACCTTC. It codes for CATSRAKASYGYTF. The entire variable domain, with the rest obtained from reference TRBV15 and TRBJ1-2, is as follows: DAMVIQNPRYQVTQFGKPVTLSCSQTLNHNVMYWYQQKSSQAPKLLFHYYDKDFNNEADTPDNFQSRRPNTSFCFLDIRSPGLGDTAMYLCATSRAKASYGYTFGSGTRLTVV.

This chain joins TRBV23-1 and TRBJ2-1; 12 bases map to TRBD2. TRBV23-1 is reported as an ORF; its role is uncertain. This CDR3 has 18 amino acids. The V and J ends lost 8 bases and 1 base, in that order; junction bases with no gene match: 12. The CDR3 nucleotides read TGCGCCAGCCCCTTACTAGCGGGAGGTCAAGATTCCTACAATGAGCAGTTCTTC. Its protein is CASPLLAGGQDSYNEQFF.

The table lists this clonotype with many counts. The chain combines TRBV7-2 with TRBJ1-3; no clear D. Per the germline V gene, CDR1 is SGHTA and CDR2 is FQGNSA. The CDR3 loop spans 13 amino acids. The ends were cut back, 1 base at V and 6 bases at J, with 7 bases in the middle. The CDR3, as DNA: TGTGCCAGCAGCTTAGGGCAGATAAACACCATATATTTT. Translation gives CASSLGQINTIYF.

The chain links TRBV11-2 to TRBJ2-3, with 10 nucleotides matching TRBD2. This CDR3 region has 16 residues. The germline V gene has CDR1 SGHAT and CDR2 FQNNGV. With 0 bases clipped from V and 7 bases from J, the junction kept 7 bases outside the gene matches. The CDR3 sequence: CASSLEASGGKYTQYF. The CDR3 DNA is TGTGCCAGCAGCTTAGAGGCTAGCGGGGGCAAGTATACGCAGTATTTT.

This clonotype came up a few times. The chain uses TRBV6-5 and TRBJ1-2, with 7 bases that match TRBD1. The junction had 7 bases not matched to a gene; V was cut back by 5 bases and J by 4 bases. Germline CDR1 and CDR2: MNHEY and SVGAGI. CDR3 length: 14 residues. Here the CDR3 reads CASSPGTAAYGYTF. In DNA form, the CDR3 reads TGTGCCAGCAGTCCCGGGACAGCAGCCTATGGCTACACCTTC.

The chain carries TRBV5-1 and TRBJ1-2; possible D gene TRBD1, 5 bases. Per germline, CDR1 SGHRS and CDR2 YFSETQ. The CDR3 is 18 residues long. V was shortened by 0 bases and J by 4 bases, with 22 bases between the two germline ends. The CDR3 DNA is TGCGCCAGCAGCTTGGGGGTTTCGTACAGGCGGCAGACCTATGGCTACACCTTC. Translating it yields CASSLGVSYRRQTYGYTF.

CDR3 amino acids: CSARLASGIETQYF. CDR3 coding DNA: TGCAGTGCTAGGCTTGCTAGCGGAATAGAGACCCAGTACTTC. J is TRBJ2-5 and V is TRBV20-1; 7 nucleotides agree with TRBD2. Per germline, CDR1 DFQATT and CDR2 SNEGSKA (reference sequence). Trimming removed 3 bases from V and 4 bases from J; junction bases left unmatched: 8. The CDR3 totals 14 residues.

The V call is TRBV5-1, the J call TRBJ2-5; 11 nucleotides match TRBD2. This CDR3 is 15 amino acids long. The V segment lost 4 bases and the J segment 1 base; nucleotides outside the gene matches: 3. The germline CDR1 and CDR2 sequences are SGHRS and YFSETQ. The CDR3 spells CASSASGRFQETQYF. The CDR3 DNA reads as TGCGCCAGCAGCGCTAGCGGGAGGTTCCAAGAGACCCAGTACTTC.

The chain is built from TRBV7-6 and TRBJ2-1; no definite D call. The CDR3 is 15 amino acids. The germline V gene encodes CDR1 SGHVS and CDR2 FNYEAQ. The ends were cut back, 4 bases at V and 4 bases at J, with 14 bases in the middle. The DNA of the CDR3 is TGTGCCAGCAGCTCCCAGTCCCCCCCTTACAATGAGCAGTTCTTC. As protein: CASSSQSPPYNEQFF.